This T cell receptor (beta chain) was sequenced in a study of shared clonotypes between healthy human individuals. Produced via immunoSEQ multiplex PCR; TCRdb's table is partial and in-frame only. This table has about a million clones, 60% to 80% appearing once. The CDR3 has 14 residues. Looked up from germline, CDR1 is SGHNT and CDR2 is YENEEA. V lost 6 bases and J lost 3; bases outside the gene matches: 5. The chain carries TRBV11-3 and TRBJ2-3; 8 positions match TRBD2. The sequenced material came from memory CD4+ T cells sorted from blood. The sample's subset: CD45RA-negative fraction. The sequence was collected from a man younger than 30 in good health. The CDR3 region is CASSGAGGTDTQYF. The DNA of the CDR3 is TGTGCCAGCAGTGGGGCGGGGGGAACAGATACGCAGTATTTT.